Listed here are 18 T cell receptor beta chains from one sample, sequenced in a study of glioma-infiltrating T cells after dendritic cell vaccination. Libraries were prepared by immunoSEQ multiplex PCR; TCRdb keeps only in-frame clonotypes and omits some of them. The sample yields 90,000 to 140,000 clones, roughly 90% seen once. Time point noted: after dendritic cell vaccination, including at tumor progression/relapse. The sample here was blood, taken after dendritic cell vaccination. Receptors were obtained from a human donor with glioblastoma.

In its sample, this clone was seen once. The V gene is TRBV20-1, the J gene TRBJ1-2; D possibly corresponds to TRBD1 (5 bases). Germline values: CDR1 DFQATT, CDR2 SNEGSKA (reference sequence). The CDR3 covers 11 residues. V was clipped by 7 bases and J by 8 bases, with 14 bases between them. CDR3 loop: CSGPSGNGYTF. DNA of the CDR3: TGCAGTGGGCCTTCAGGGAACGGCTACACCTTC.

J is TRBJ1-2 and V is TRBV19; 8 nucleotides agree with TRBD1. The CDR3 has 14 amino acids. Germline values: CDR1 LNHDA, CDR2 SQIVND (reference sequence). V lost 2 bases and J lost 3; bases outside the gene matches: 2. This CDR3 reads CASSILTGDYGYTF. Written as DNA, the CDR3 is TGTGCCAGTAGTATATTGACAGGGGACTATGGCTACACCTTC.

The rearrangement joins TRBV5-1 to TRBJ1-1, with TRBD1 matching 7 bases. From germline, CDR1 is SGHRS and CDR2 YFSETQ. Trimming removed 3 bases from V and 1 base from J; junction bases left unmatched: 6. The CDR3 runs 15 residues. The CDR3: CASSSLPGGNTEAFF. In DNA, the CDR3 is TGCGCCAGCAGCTCCCTCCCAGGGGGGAACACTGAAGCTTTCTTT.

The chain combines TRBV11-2 with TRBJ2-5; 13 positions match TRBD2. With V trimmed by 2 bases and J by 4 bases, 7 bases remained unmatched. Germline V CDR1 and CDR2: SGHAT, FQNNGV. CDR3 length: 17 residues. The CDR3 coding sequence is TGTGCCAGCAGCTTAACTAGCGGGGGGGCTCCCGGAGAGACCCAGTACTTC. Amino acid sequence: CASSLTSGGAPGETQYF.

The CDR3: CASSPGGELNEQYF. CDR3 sequence (DNA): TGTGCCAGCAGCCCGGGGGGAGAGCTCAACGAGCAGTACTTC. This rearrangement joins TRBV7-3 to TRBJ2-7, with TRBD2 identical over 7 bases. The CDR3 contains 14 residues. Unmatched junction bases numbered 9, after V lost 5 bases and J lost 5 bases. Looked up from germline, CDR1 is SGHTA and CDR2 is FQGTGA. The whole variable domain, filled in from reference TRBV7-3 and TRBJ2-7, reads GAGVSQTPSNKVTEKGKYVELRCDPISGHTALYWYRQSLGQGPEFLIYFQGTGAADDSGLPNDRFFAVRPEGSVSTLKIQRTERGDSAVYLCASSPGGELNEQYFGPGTRLTVT.

J is TRBJ2-3 and V is TRBV23-1; D may be TRBD1 (6 bases). TRBV23-1 is an ORF for which the function is uncertain. V shed 3 bases and J shed 5 bases, with 12 bases lying between them. This CDR3 is built from 14 residues. The CDR3 DNA follows: TGCGCCAGCAGTCAGAGGGGGTCCGAAGATACGCAGTATTTT. Amino acid sequence: CASSQRGSEDTQYF.

This rearrangement joins TRBV6-6 to TRBJ2-3; D may be TRBD1 (5 bases). This CDR3 region has 13 residues. CDR1 is MNHNY, CDR2 SVGAGI, per germline (reference sequence). V gave up 4 bases and J gave up 4 bases, with 9 bases separating them. CDR3 amino acids: CASSSLRADTQYF. CDR3 in DNA: TGTGCCAGCAGTTCCCTCAGGGCAGATACGCAGTATTTT.

The rearrangement joins TRBV6-1 to TRBJ2-3; 9 bases align to TRBD2. The CDR3 runs 14 residues. Per germline, CDR1 MNHNS and CDR2 SASEGT. V was pared by 6 bases and J by 1 base, with 2 bases of the junction left unmatched. The CDR3: CASRERGGTDTQYF. The CDR3 DNA reads TGTGCCAGCAGGGAGCGGGGGGGCACAGATACGCAGTATTTT.

The chain carries TRBV5-6 and TRBJ2-5; D possibly corresponds to TRBD1 (5 bases). The CDR3 is 17 residues long. The germline V and J ends were trimmed by 1 base and 8 bases, with 24 bases remaining between them. CDR1 is SGHDT, CDR2 YYEEEE, per germline. The DNA of the CDR3 is TGTGCCAGCAGCTTGAGCCCGGCTAAGGGGTTCTCAGATACCCAGTACTTC. This encodes CASSLSPAKGFSDTQYF.

The chain carries TRBV18 and TRBJ1-2; TRBD1 aligns across 8 bases. Per germline, CDR1 KGHSH and CDR2 LQKENI. This CDR3 comprises 14 residues. V lost 3 bases, J lost 8 bases, and 8 bases stayed unmatched. CDR3 coding DNA: TGTGCCAGCTCACCGGGGACAGGACTCGGCGGCTACACCTTC. This codes for CASSPGTGLGGYTF.

The CDR3 loop is CASSDSSYEQYF. For the CDR3, the DNA is TGTGCCAGCAGTGACAGCTCCTACGAGCAGTACTTC. This chain links TRBV25-1 with TRBJ2-7; no reliable D call. There are 12 residues in the CDR3. Germline V gives CDR1 MGHDK, CDR2 SYGVNS. V was clipped by 3 bases and J by 0 bases, with 3 bases between them.

The V call is TRBV6-5, the J call TRBJ2-3; D may be TRBD2 (6 bases). CDR1 and CDR2 (germline): MNHEY, SVGAGI. V lost 3 bases and J 1 base, leaving 11 bases between the germline ends. There are 15 residues in the CDR3. CDR3 in DNA: TGTGCCAGCAGTTATCGCCGGAGGGGCACAGATACGCAGTATTTT. Translated, it gives CASSYRRRGTDTQYF.

This rearrangement joins TRBV9 to TRBJ2-5, with 11 bases matching TRBD2. This CDR3 has 15 amino acids. Germline loops: CDR1 SGDLS, CDR2 YYNGEE. J gave up 5 bases and V 4 bases, and 7 bases lay outside the gene matches. CDR3 nucleotide sequence: TGTGCCAGCAGCTTGGATAGCGGGAGGGGGGAGACCCAGTACTTC. Amino acid sequence: CASSLDSGRGETQYF.

This chain connects TRBV30 to TRBJ2-7, with 10 bases identical to TRBD1. This CDR3 is 14 amino acids long. Trimming at V came to 4 bases and at J to 9 bases, leaving 12 bases not matched to a gene. Per the germline V gene, CDR1 is GTSNPN and CDR2 is SVGIG (reference sequence). Written as DNA, the CDR3 is TGTGCCTGGAACCGGGACAGGGGAAACTCGGTGCAGTACTTC. Translation gives CAWNRDRGNSVQYF.

This sequence joins TRBV6-1 and TRBJ1-1; a possible D gene is TRBD1 (5 bases). V was trimmed by 10 bases and J by 1 base, leaving 10 bases between them. The CDR3 spans 12 residues. Germline CDR1 reads MNHNS; CDR2 reads SASEGT. Here the CDR3 DNA reads TGTGCCACAATACAGGAGAACACTGAAGCTTTCTTT. This gives the protein CATIQENTEAFF.

A note on this clone: Other DNA sequences in the sample encode the same CDR3. This chain connects TRBV5-1 to TRBJ2-5; D might be TRBD2 (5 bases). Germline V gives CDR1 SGHRS, CDR2 YFSETQ. V shed 0 bases and J shed 1 base, with 7 bases lying between them. This CDR3 region has 14 residues. As DNA, the CDR3 is TGCGCCAGCAGCTTGGGCGCGGGCCAAGAGACCCAGTACTTC. Its translation is CASSLGAGQETQYF.

The rearrangement links TRBV5-1 to TRBJ1-2, with TRBD1 identical over 7 bases. Trimming removed 0 bases from V and 0 bases from J; junction bases left unmatched: 2. Per the germline V gene, CDR1 is SGHRS and CDR2 is YFSETQ. The length of the CDR3 is 15 residues. CDR3 residues: CASSLGDRSNYGYTF. For the CDR3, the DNA is TGCGCCAGCAGCTTGGGGGACAGATCTAACTATGGCTACACCTTC.

V and J are TRBV30 and TRBJ1-5; weak D call: TRBD1 (6 bases). The CDR3 is 17 amino acids. V was trimmed by 0 bases and J by 4 bases, leaving 19 bases between them. The germline V gene encodes CDR1 GTSNPN and CDR2 SVGIG (reference sequence). CDR3 DNA: TGTGCCTGGAGTGTACGCACAGGGACCCCTAAAAATCAGCCCCAGCATTTT. Translation: CAWSVRTGTPKNQPQHF.